Listed below are T cell receptor beta chains from one sample, sequenced in a study of OX40 agonist ivuxolimab in advanced cancers. Clones were read by immunoSEQ multiplex PCR, and TCRdb kept only the in-frame ones, dropping some. The table includes 98,000 or so clones, about 88% detected once. Sequenced here: CD4+ or CD8+ T cells sorted from blood, sampled in a trial of the OX40 agonist ivuxolimab. All receptors derive from an adult with an advanced solid tumor such as melanoma, head and neck, liver or kidney cancer. CDR3s include the opening cysteine and the closing phenylalanine or tryptophan. D genes are given only for firm matches. Clone sizes are given selectively: once, few, many, or a class where the clone is expanded.

V	size	D	J	DNA	CDR3
TRBV2	-	-	TRBJ2-5	TGTGCCAGCAGTGAGGGACCCTTCTCGACGTACTTC	CASSEGPFSTYF
TRBV18	-	-	TRBJ2-2	TGTGCCAGCTCACTCGACAGCCCTAACACCGGGGAGCTGTTTTTT	CASSLDSPNTGELFF
TRBV6-1	few	-	TRBJ2-7	TGTGCCAGCAGTGAAGGGGGCTACGAGCAGTACTTC	CASSEGGYEQYF
TRBV7-6	-	TRBD1	TRBJ2-2	TGTGCCAGCAGCCAATCTACCGGGACAGGGCTTAACACCGGGGAGCTGTTTTTT	CASSQSTGTGLNTGELFF
TRBV28	-	-	TRBJ1-3	TGTGCCAGCAGCGATCCGGGGCATCCTGTCCGAAACACCATATATTTT	CASSDPGHPVRNTIYF
TRBV9	-	TRBD1	TRBJ2-1	TGTGCCAGCAGCGTAGAAGGGGGCCCCTGGTCCAATGAGCAGTTCTTC	CASSVEGGPWSNEQFF
TRBV30	-	-	TRBJ2-2	TGTGCCTGGAGTGTATTAGGGGCGAACACCGGGGAGCTGTTTTTT	CAWSVLGANTGELFF
TRBV5-3	-	TRBD1	TRBJ1-3	TGTGCCAGAAGCTTTCGTCCCGGGACAGGGACCTCTGGAAACACCATATATTTT	CARSFRPGTGTSGNTIYF
TRBV30	once	-	TRBJ1-4	TGTGCCTGGGGTCTTGGGGGAGACGGTGAAAAACTGTTTTTT	CAWGLGGDGEKLFF
TRBV30	-	-	TRBJ1-2	TGTGCCTGGAGTGTAAGTCGGGGCTACACCTTC	CAWSVSRGYTF
TRBV29-1	-	-	TRBJ1-2	TGCAGCGTTGGGGGGGCTTCGGACGGCTACACCTTC	CSVGGASDGYTF
TRBV30	-	-	TRBJ1-5	TGTGCCTGGGGCCAGGGAACTAATCAGCCCCAGCATTTT	CAWGQGTNQPQHF
TRBV6-6	-	-	TRBJ1-3	TGTGCCAGCAGAAGGGGGGGTGGCGGGGACACCATATATTTT	CASRRGGGGDTIYF
TRBV5-1	-	-	TRBJ2-7	TGCGCCAGCAGCTTGGACCGGCTCTTCTCCTACGAGCAGTACTTC	CASSLDRLFSYEQYF
TRBV5-1	-	TRBD1	TRBJ1-6	TGCGCCAGCAGCCAGACGACAGGGAGTCACTCACCCCTCCACTTT	CASSQTTGSHSPLHF
TRBV19	-	-	TRBJ1-6	TGTGCCAGTAGTAATTCGGGGAGCTCCTATAATTCACCCCTCCACTTT	CASSNSGSSYNSPLHF
TRBV6-6	-	-	TRBJ1-5	TGTGCCAGCAGTTACTCCGGGGATCAGCCCCAGCATTTT	CASSYSGDQPQHF
TRBV18	-	-	TRBJ1-4	TGTGCCAGCTCACCATCTGGCGAAAAACTGTTTTTT	CASSPSGEKLFF
TRBV28	few	-	TRBJ2-5	TGTGCCAGCAGGCAAGAGACCCAGTACTTC	CASRQETQYF
TRBV4-2	-	-	TRBJ2-5	TGTGCCAGCAGCCAACGACTCCAGGGTGCAGAGACCCAGTACTTC	CASSQRLQGAETQYF
TRBV28	-	-	TRBJ2-5	TGTGCCAGCCGAGCGGCACAAGAGACCCAGTACTTC	CASRAAQETQYF
TRBV30	once	TRBD2	TRBJ2-1	TGTGCCTGGAGCGGACTAGCGGGATCGTCTTACAATGAGCAGTTCTTC	CAWSGLAGSSYNEQFF
TRBV6-1	-	-	TRBJ2-7	TGTGCCACTTTACTGGACCCTACCTACGAGCAGTACTTC	CATLLDPTYEQYF
TRBV7-2	-	-	TRBJ1-2	TGTGCCAGCAGCTTAGGACAGCGATGGGGCTACACCTTC	CASSLGQRWGYTF
TRBV6-1	once	-	TRBJ1-1	TGTGCCAGCACCCTCCGGGGAGGCAACAATGAAGCTTTCTTT	CASTLRGGNNEAFF
TRBV28	-	TRBD1	TRBJ2-7	TGTGCCAGCAGTTTAGGACAGGGGGTGACCTACGAGCAGTACTTC	CASSLGQGVTYEQYF
TRBV6-5	-	TRBD1	TRBJ1-3	TGTGCCAGCAGCCAATGGACAGGGGTGGGAAACACCATATATTTT	CASSQWTGVGNTIYF
TRBV11-2	-	-	TRBJ1-3	TGTGCCAGCAGCTTAGGGGATCCGTCTGCTGGAAACACCATATATTTT	CASSLGDPSAGNTIYF
TRBV2	-	-	TRBJ2-7	TGTGCCAGCAGTGCGCTGGACGAGCAGTACTTC	CASSALDEQYF
TRBV28	-	-	TRBJ1-1	TGTGCCAGCACTGAGACGGCCAGGAGGAACACTGAAGCTTTCTTT	CASTETARRNTEAFF
TRBV18	-	-	TRBJ2-5	TGTGCCAGCTCCCCGGAAGAGACCCAGTACTTC	CASSPEETQYF
TRBV2	-	-	TRBJ1-5	TGTGCCAGCGCCCCCAGAGGGAGCAGCAATCAGCCCCAGCATTTT	CASAPRGSSNQPQHF
TRBV6-5	-	-	TRBJ1-1	TGTGCCAGCAGCGCAGGGAAGAACACTGAAGCTTTCTTT	CASSAGKNTEAFF
TRBV10-3	-	-	TRBJ2-3	TGTGCCATCAGCGGCTCGGGGGCCCTTAGTGGAGATACGCAGTATTTT	CAISGSGALSGDTQYF
TRBV14	-	-	TRBJ1-2	TGTGCCAGCAGCCAGGACAGCTATGGCTACACCTTC	CASSQDSYGYTF
TRBV5-1	-	TRBD2	TRBJ2-1	TGCGCCAGCAGCTTGGTGGCTAGCGGGGGAGGAAATGAGCAGTTCTTC	CASSLVASGGGNEQFF
TRBV7-2	-	TRBD2	TRBJ2-3	TGTGCCAGCAGCCGGACTAGCGGGAGAAAGGATACGCAGTATTTT	CASSRTSGRKDTQYF
TRBV5-4	once	-	TRBJ1-1	TGTGCCAGCAGCCCCCGCAGAGGGGGACCCACTGAAGCTTTCTTT	CASSPRRGGPTEAFF
TRBV28	-	-	TRBJ1-6	TGTGCCAGCACCGCGGGAAACTCACCCCTCCACTTT	CASTAGNSPLHF
TRBV19	-	-	TRBJ1-4	TGTGCCAGTTCCCGCGGAGAAAAACTGTTTTTT	CASSRGEKLFF
TRBV5-1	-	-	TRBJ1-5	TGCGCCAGCAGCGAGGGAGCGACCGGCAATCAGCCCCAGCATTTT	CASSEGATGNQPQHF
TRBV18	-	-	TRBJ2-2	TGTGCCAGCTCACCACCAGTCAGGCTGAACGGGAATTGGAACGGGGAGCTGTTTTTT	CASSPPVRLNGNWNGELFF
TRBV30	few	-	TRBJ1-1	TGTGCCTGGAGCCCCTTAGGTAGTGAAGCTTTCTTT	CAWSPLGSEAFF
TRBV29-1	-	-	TRBJ2-5	TGCAGCGTTGTAAGAGGGGGGGAGACCCAGTACTTC	CSVVRGGETQYF
TRBV18	-	-	TRBJ1-4	TGTGCCAGCTCACCAAGAGGGCCTGGTAATGAAAAACTGTTTTTT	CASSPRGPGNEKLFF
TRBV2	-	-	TRBJ1-6	TGTGCCAGCGGAGACAGGTCCCGCTCCTATAATTCACCCCTCCACTTT	CASGDRSRSYNSPLHF
TRBV2	-	-	TRBJ1-1	TGTGCCAGCAGTGTCTTCCGGGGAGGCACTGAAGCTTTCTTT	CASSVFRGGTEAFF
TRBV7-8	-	-	TRBJ1-5	TGTGCCAGCAGCTTACAATCTGTTAATCAGCCCCAGCATTTT	CASSLQSVNQPQHF
TRBV6-5	-	TRBD1	TRBJ2-2	TGTGCCAGCAGTTACGACAGGGTCACCGGGGAGCTGTTTTTT	CASSYDRVTGELFF
TRBV5-1	-	TRBD2	TRBJ2-5	TGCGCCAGCAGCTTGGATAGCGGGAGGCGTGGAGAGACCCAGTACTTC	CASSLDSGRRGETQYF
TRBV9	-	-	TRBJ1-1	TGTGCCAGCAGCGTAGGGGGGGCCGACACTGAAGCTTTCTTT	CASSVGGADTEAFF